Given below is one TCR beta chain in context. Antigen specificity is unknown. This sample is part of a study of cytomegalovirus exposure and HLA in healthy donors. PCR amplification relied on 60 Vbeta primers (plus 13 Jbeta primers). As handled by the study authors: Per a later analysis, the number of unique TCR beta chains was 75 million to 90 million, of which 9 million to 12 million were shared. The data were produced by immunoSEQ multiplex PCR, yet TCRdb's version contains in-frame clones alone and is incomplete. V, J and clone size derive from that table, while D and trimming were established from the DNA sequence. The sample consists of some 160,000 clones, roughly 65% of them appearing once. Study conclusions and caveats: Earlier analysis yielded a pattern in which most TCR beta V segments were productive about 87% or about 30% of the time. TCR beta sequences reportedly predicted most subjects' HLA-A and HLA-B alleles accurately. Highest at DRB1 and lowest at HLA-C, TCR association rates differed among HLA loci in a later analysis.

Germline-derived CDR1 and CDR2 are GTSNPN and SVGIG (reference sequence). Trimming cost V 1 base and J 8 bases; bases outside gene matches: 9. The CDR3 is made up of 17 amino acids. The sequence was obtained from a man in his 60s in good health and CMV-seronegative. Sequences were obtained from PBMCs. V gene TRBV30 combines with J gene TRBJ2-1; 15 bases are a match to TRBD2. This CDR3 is CAWSGPGLAGGWDEQFF. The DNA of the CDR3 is TGTGCCTGGAGTGGCCCAGGACTAGCGGGAGGGTGGGATGAGCAGTTCTTC.